One sample yielded the 10 T cell receptor beta chains listed below, sequenced in a study of blood T cell repertoires in COVID-19 (dated by TCRdb to 2018 to 2021). Library creation used the immunoSEQ multiplex PCR assay. Here the immuneACCESS table is served through TCRdb, limited to in-frame sequences with V and J called. Missing clones are a known gap in these copies; in checked studies unresolved V genes cover under half, and the rest lacks a known reason. This sample comprises more than 80,000 clones, around four fifths of them detected only once. Roughly a third of the sample goes to the ten largest clones. The source material was peripheral blood. Receptor source: a woman aged 80 or over with active or convalescent COVID-19.

This chain connects TRBV21-1 to TRBJ2-7; the listed D gene, TRBD2, was not tested against the DNA. TRBV21-1 counts as a pseudogene. The CDR3 loop spans 15 amino acids. CDR3 sequence reads: CASSKEGEGYGEQYF. The CDR3 region has the DNA TGTGCCAGCAGCAAAGAGGGTGAGGGATATGGAGAGCAGTACTTC.

V is TRBV19 and J is TRBJ1-5, with D unresolved. This CDR3 region has 15 residues. Germline values: CDR1 LNHDA, CDR2 SQIVND (reference sequence). With 3 bases removed from V and 0 bases from J, the gap between germline ends came to 9 bases. The CDR3 DNA reads as TGTGCCAGTAGTATGTCAGGTTATAGCAATCAGCCCCAGCATTTT. It yields the protein CASSMSGYSNQPQHF. The entire variable domain, with the rest obtained from reference TRBV19 and TRBJ1-5, is as follows: DGGITQSPKYLFRKEGQNVTLSCEQNLNHDAMYWYRQDPGQGLRLIYYSQIVNDFQKGDIAEGYSVSREKKESFPLTVTSAQKNPTAFYLCASSMSGYSNQPQHFGDGTRLSIL.

This clone has a single count. The V call is TRBV3-1 (or the pseudogene TRBV3-2), the J call TRBJ2-5; 9 positions match TRBD2. In germline, CDR1 is LGHDT, CDR2 YNNKEL (reference sequence). With 1 base clipped from V and 5 bases from J, the junction kept 14 bases outside the gene matches. This CDR3 contains 18 residues. The chain's CDR3 is CASSQGSGGPRGTETQYF. CDR3 nucleotide sequence: TGTGCCAGCAGCCAAGGTAGCGGGGGTCCGCGGGGGACTGAGACCCAGTACTTC.

This rearrangement joins TRBV4-1 to TRBJ2-7, with D unclear. Germline V gives CDR1 MGHRA, CDR2 YSYEKL. Between the trimmed V and J ends, which lost 1 base and 0 bases, there was a span of 13 bases. The CDR3 is 16 residues long. The CDR3 DNA follows: TGCGCCAGCAGCCAAGGCTGGGCAACAAACTCCTACGAGCAGTACTTC. This gives the protein CASSQGWATNSYEQYF.

The rearrangement uses TRBV2 and TRBJ1-5; D is undetermined. This CDR3 contains 15 residues. CDR1 and CDR2 (germline): SNHLY, FYNNEI. The V end was cut by 2 bases, the J end by 0 bases, with 8 bases between. As DNA, the CDR3 is TGTGCCAGCAGTGAACGGGGTAATAGCAATCAGCCCCAGCATTTT. It encodes CASSERGNSNQPQHF.

The V gene is TRBV5-6, the J gene TRBJ1-4; possibly TRBD1 for D (5 bases). V was pared by 4 bases and J by 8 bases, with 9 bases between. CDR3 length: 12 residues. Germline CDR1 SGHDT, CDR2 YYEEEE. The CDR3 loop reads CASSANREKLFF. The CDR3 DNA sequence: TGTGCCAGCAGCGCGAACAGGGAAAAACTGTTTTTT.

The V call is TRBV6-1, the J call TRBJ1-6; no definite D call. The CDR3 has 18 amino acids. Per germline, CDR1 MNHNS and CDR2 SASEGT. V shed 3 bases and J shed 1 base, with 16 bases lying between them. CDR3 sequence reads: CASSDRRGLLSYNSPLHF. The CDR3 DNA reads as TGTGCCAGCAGTGATCGGAGAGGGCTTTTGTCCTATAATTCACCCCTCCACTTT.

This chain connects TRBV10-3 to TRBJ2-1; D might be TRBD1 (6 bases). Between the trimmed V and J ends, which lost 1 base and 5 bases, there was a span of 15 bases. Per germline, CDR1 ENHRY and CDR2 SYGVKD. The CDR3 is 16 residues long. The CDR3 protein is CAISEFSTGTNNEQFF. CDR3 coding DNA: TGTGCCATCAGTGAGTTTTCGACCGGGACAAACAATGAGCAGTTCTTC.

The chain employs TRBV6-2 or TRBV6-3 and TRBJ1-1; the D is unclear. Trimming removed 6 bases from V and 0 bases from J, with 11 bases in between. Germline-derived CDR1 and CDR2 are MNHEY and SVGEGT. CDR3 length equals 14 residues. CDR3 amino acids: CASSGQLMNTEAFF. In DNA form, the CDR3 reads TGTGCCAGCAGCGGGCAGTTAATGAACACTGAAGCTTTCTTT.

This clone was detected only a few times. The genes are TRBV5-1 and TRBJ2-7, with TRBD1 identical over 9 bases. J gave up 3 bases and V 5 bases, and 9 bases lay outside the gene matches. The CDR3 contains 15 residues. CDR1 SGHRS and CDR2 YFSETQ come from the germline V gene. CDR3 in amino acids: CASSPTGGSLYEQYF. The CDR3, as DNA: TGCGCCAGCAGTCCAACAGGGGGCTCTCTCTACGAGCAGTACTTC.